One TCR beta chain is described in this entry. What it recognizes is unknown. A much larger clone lies one base from this, so it may be a read error. This CDR3 is built from 15 residues. CDR1 MNHNY and CDR2 SVGAGI come from the germline V gene (reference sequence). The record originates from a study of blood T cells in healthy people across ages. Notes on the study in general: The authors considered diversity estimates from one million T cells to be underestimates. Per million T cells, TCR beta diversity dropped roughly linearly as age increased.

A second PCR of 7 to 11 cycles used a sample-barcoded 5' primer and a J-beta primer mix. TCRdb re-analysed the 5' RACE reads in MiXCR, keeping a single row per CDR3 protein. This table holds 580,000 or so distinct CDR3 sequences, more than 45% found once. This sequence joins TRBV6-6 and TRBJ1-2; TRBD1 matches 10 bases. This receptor was identified in a man at least 80 years old in good health. Specimen: blood. The CDR3 bases are TGTGCCAGCAGTTTTCCGACAGGGGGCACGTATGGCTGCACCTTC. Its protein is CASSFPTGGTYGCTF.